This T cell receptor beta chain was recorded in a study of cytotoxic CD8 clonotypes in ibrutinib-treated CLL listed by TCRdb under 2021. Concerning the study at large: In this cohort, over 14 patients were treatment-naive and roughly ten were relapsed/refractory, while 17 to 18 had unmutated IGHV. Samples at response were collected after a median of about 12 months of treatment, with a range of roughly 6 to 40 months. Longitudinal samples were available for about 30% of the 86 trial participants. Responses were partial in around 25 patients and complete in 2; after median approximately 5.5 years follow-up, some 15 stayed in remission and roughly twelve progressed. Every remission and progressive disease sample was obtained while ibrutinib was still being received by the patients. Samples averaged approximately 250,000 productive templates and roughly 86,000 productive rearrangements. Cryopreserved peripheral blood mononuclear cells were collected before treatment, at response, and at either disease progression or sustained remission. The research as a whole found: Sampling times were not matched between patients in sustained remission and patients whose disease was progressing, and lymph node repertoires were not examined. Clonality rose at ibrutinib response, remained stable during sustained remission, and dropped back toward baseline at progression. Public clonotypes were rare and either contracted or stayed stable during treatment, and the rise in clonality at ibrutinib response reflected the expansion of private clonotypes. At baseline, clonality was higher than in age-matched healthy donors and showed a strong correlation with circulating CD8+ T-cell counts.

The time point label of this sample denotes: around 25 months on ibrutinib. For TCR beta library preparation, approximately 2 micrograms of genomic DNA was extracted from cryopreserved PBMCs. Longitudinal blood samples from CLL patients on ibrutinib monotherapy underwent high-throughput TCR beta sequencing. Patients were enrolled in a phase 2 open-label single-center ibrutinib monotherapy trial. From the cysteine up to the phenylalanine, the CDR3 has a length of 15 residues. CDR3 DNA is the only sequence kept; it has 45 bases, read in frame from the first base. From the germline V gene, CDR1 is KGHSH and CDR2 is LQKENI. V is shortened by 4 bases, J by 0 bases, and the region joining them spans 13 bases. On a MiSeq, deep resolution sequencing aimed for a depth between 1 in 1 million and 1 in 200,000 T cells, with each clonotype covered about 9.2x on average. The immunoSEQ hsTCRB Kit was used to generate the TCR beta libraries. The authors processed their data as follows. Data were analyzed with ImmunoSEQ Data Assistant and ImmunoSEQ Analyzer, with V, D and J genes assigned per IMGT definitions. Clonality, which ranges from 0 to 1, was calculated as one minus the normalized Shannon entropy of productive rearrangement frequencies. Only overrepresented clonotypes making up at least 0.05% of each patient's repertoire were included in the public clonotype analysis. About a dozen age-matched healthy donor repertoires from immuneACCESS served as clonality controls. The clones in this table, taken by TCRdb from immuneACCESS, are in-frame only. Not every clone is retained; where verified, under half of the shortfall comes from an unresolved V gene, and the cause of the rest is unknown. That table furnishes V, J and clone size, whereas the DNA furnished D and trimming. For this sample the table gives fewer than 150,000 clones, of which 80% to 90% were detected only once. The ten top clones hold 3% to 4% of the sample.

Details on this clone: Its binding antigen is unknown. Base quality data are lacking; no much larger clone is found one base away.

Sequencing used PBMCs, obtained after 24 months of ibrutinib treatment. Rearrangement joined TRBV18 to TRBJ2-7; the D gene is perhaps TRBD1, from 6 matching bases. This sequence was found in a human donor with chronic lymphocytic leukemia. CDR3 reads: CASSLPRQDSYEQYF. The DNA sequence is TGTGCCAGCTCACTCCCCCGACAGGACTCCTACGAGCAGTACTTC.